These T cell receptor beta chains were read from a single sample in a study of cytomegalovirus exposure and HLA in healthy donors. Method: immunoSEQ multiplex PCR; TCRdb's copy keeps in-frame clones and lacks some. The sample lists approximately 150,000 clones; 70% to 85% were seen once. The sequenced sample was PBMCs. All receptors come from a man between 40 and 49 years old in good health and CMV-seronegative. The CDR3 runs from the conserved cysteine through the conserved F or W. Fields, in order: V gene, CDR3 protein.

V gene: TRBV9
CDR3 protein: CASSATGTVYQETQYF

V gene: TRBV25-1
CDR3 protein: CASRRRSDTHEQYF

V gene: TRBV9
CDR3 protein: CASSDGTGGARNEQFF

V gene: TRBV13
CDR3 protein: CASSPMGQGIYEQYF

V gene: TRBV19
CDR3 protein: CASSGSGSANNGYTF

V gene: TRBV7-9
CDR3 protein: CSSSPVLAGNTYEQYF

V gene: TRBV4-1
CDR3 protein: CASSQRTSGRTPSNTGELFF

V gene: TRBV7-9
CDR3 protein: CASSLSNYEQYF

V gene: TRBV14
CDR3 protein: CASSYRTVNEKLFF

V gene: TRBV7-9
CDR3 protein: CASSVRQGVSGNTIYF

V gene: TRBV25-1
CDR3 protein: CASSEYSRGSSTDTQYF

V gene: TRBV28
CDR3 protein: CASSLITGLQPQHF

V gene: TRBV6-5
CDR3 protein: CASHRDTFRTDTQYF

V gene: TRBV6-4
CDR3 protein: CASMGLAGDTGELFF

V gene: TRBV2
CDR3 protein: CASSPQRVETQYF

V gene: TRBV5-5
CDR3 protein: CASSLVVRGGYGYTF

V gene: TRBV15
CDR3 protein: CATSRVDRVSYEQYF

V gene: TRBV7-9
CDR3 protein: CATTDWRANEQYF

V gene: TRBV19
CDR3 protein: CASSIGVWGVAPNQPQHF

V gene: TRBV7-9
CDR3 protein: CASSWGSHNEQFF

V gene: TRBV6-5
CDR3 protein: CASSYDRFQPQHF

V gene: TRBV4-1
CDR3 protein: CASSQDIQYSTDTQYF

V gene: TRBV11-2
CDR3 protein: CASSLVVAFRGKNTEAFF

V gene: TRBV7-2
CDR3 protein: CASSLNRASNEQFF

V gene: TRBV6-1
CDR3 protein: CASSPIGGVYGYTF

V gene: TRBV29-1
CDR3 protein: CSFSSGVYNEQFF

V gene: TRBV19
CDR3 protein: CASSIDRWSKQYF

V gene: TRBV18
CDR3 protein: CASSPSVSGNTIYF

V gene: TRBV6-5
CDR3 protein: CASSAGGARGNIQYF

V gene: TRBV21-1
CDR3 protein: CASNPSGPEPFYYGYTF

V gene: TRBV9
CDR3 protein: CASSVIPAGGPSDTQYF